This T cell receptor (beta chain) was retrieved from a study of blood T cell repertoires in COVID-19. The table came from immunoSEQ multiplex PCR; TCRdb's copy has only in-frame clones and leaves some out. The sample records 150,000 or so clones, around 87% being singletons. This CDR3 is 15 amino acids long. Germline V lookup: CDR1 SGHTA, CDR2 FQGTGA. V was pared by 5 bases and J by 10 bases, with 9 bases of the junction left unmatched. The chain carries TRBV7-3 and TRBJ2-1; 12 bases map to TRBD2. The TCR sequence derives from a man aged 18 to 30 with acute or convalescent COVID-19. Sequencing was done on a sample of peripheral blood. The CDR3, as DNA: TGTGCCAGCAGCCCCCTAGCGGGGGGGGAGGGGGAGCAGTTCTTC. Translating gives CASSPLAGGEGEQFF.